This T cell receptor (beta chain) was sequenced during a study of identical twins. This clonotype was seen only a few times. Its specificity is not known. Study results and caveats: There were fewer insertions in abundant cord blood beta clonotypes, but memory repertoires showed no such pattern.

One entry per CDR3 protein results from TCRdb running MiXCR on the 5' RACE reads. The profile shows about 390,000 distinct CDR3 sequences, approximately 10% of them singletons. The sample comprised naive T cells sorted from blood. The sequence derives from a woman in her 50s in good health.

The CDR3 DNA is TGCGCCAGCAGCCAGGGGGTAAGGGTTAACAATGAGCAGTTCTTC. Encoded protein: CASSQGVRVNNEQFF. This chain joins TRBV5-1 and TRBJ2-1, with TRBD1 matching 7 bases. This CDR3 region has 15 residues. Germline V gene sequence: CDR1 SGHRS, CDR2 YFSETQ. V trimming: 4 bases; J trimming: 5 bases; junction bases outside the gene matches: 9.